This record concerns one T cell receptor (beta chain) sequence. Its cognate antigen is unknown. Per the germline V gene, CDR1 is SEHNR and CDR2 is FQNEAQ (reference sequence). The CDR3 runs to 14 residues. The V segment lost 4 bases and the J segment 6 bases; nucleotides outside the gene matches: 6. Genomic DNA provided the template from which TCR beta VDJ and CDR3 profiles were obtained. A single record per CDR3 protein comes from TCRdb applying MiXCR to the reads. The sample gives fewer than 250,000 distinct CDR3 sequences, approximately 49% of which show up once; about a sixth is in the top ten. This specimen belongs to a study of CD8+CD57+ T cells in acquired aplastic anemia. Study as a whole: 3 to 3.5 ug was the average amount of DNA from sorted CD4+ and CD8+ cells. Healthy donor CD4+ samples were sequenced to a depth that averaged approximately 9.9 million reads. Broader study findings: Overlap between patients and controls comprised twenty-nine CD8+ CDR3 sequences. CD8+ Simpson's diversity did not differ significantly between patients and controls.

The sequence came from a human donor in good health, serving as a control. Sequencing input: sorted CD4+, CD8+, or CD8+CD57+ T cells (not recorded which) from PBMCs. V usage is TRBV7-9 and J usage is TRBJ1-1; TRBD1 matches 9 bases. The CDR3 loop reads CASSSPGTGPEAFF. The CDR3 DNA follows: TGTGCCAGCAGCTCCCCCGGGACAGGGCCTGAAGCTTTCTTT.